Presented here are 8 T cell receptor beta chains from one specimen sequenced in a study of somatic mutations in cytotoxic T cells in rheumatoid arthritis. TCRdb's table, derived via immunoSEQ multiplex PCR, lists solely in-frame clones and lacks some. The profile shows about 29,000 clones, approximately 86% of them singletons. Material: CD8+ T cells sorted from blood. These receptors all come from an adult with rheumatoid arthritis.

The chain is built from TRBV15 and TRBJ1-3, with TRBD1 as a possible D gene (6 bases). This CDR3 is 15 amino acids long. Germline values: CDR1 LNHNV, CDR2 YYDKDF (reference sequence). V lost 1 base to trimming and J lost 3 bases, with 10 bases between them. CDR3 DNA sequence: TGTGCCACCAGCAGAGCAGGGGAAGGTGGAAACACCATATATTTT. Residues: CATSRAGEGGNTIYF. The entire variable domain, with the rest obtained from reference TRBV15 and TRBJ1-3, is as follows: DAMVIQNPRYQVTQFGKPVTLSCSQTLNHNVMYWYQQKSSQAPKLLFHYYDKDFNNEADTPDNFQSRRPNTSFCFLDIRSPGLGDTAMYLCATSRAGEGGNTIYFGEGSWLTVV.

The chain joins TRBV10-3 to TRBJ1-2; a weak D match, TRBD1 (5 bases). Germline V gene data show CDR1 as ENHRY and CDR2 as SYGVKD. The CDR3 spans 13 residues. Trimming took 6 bases from V and 8 from J, leaving 16 bases between them. CDR3 sequence: CAIRLPGTSGYTF. DNA for the CDR3: TGTGCCATCAGGCTGCCCGGGACGTCGGGCTACACCTTC.

The chain couples TRBV7-9 to TRBJ1-6, with D possibly matching TRBD1 (6 bases). The V and J ends lost 5 bases and 3 bases respectively, with 8 bases between them. The CDR3 totals 14 residues. Germline V gene data show CDR1 as SEHNR and CDR2 as FQNEAQ (reference sequence). CDR3 coding DNA: TGTGCCAGCAGCAGACAGGACTATAATTCACCCCTCCACTTT. Protein sequence: CASSRQDYNSPLHF. Drawing the rest from reference TRBV7-9 and TRBJ1-6, the complete variable domain is DTGVSQNPRHKITKRGQNVTFRCDPISEHNRLYWYRQTLGQGPEFLTYFQNEAQLEKSRLLSDRFSAERPKGSFSTLEIQRTEQGDSAMYLCASSRQDYNSPLHFGNGTRLTVT.

V and J are TRBV27 and TRBJ1-2; perhaps TRBD1 as D (5 bases). Germline V gives CDR1 MNHEY, CDR2 SMNVEV (reference sequence). This CDR3 is 14 amino acids long. V was trimmed by 5 bases and J by 4 bases, leaving 14 bases between them. Written as DNA, the CDR3 is TGTGCCAGCAGTCCGGGACTTGCCTTCTATGGCTACACCTTC. It translates to CASSPGLAFYGYTF.

V usage is TRBV7-2 and J usage is TRBJ2-1; perhaps TRBD2 as D (7 bases). The length of the CDR3 is 17 residues. The V end was cut by 5 bases, the J end by 7 bases, with 24 bases between. The germline V gene encodes CDR1 SGHTA and CDR2 FQGNSA. CDR3 bases: TGTGCCAGCAGCCCAGAGGGGGGCGGGAGTTACGAGAATGAGCAGTTCTTC. Protein: CASSPEGGGSYENEQFF. Full variable domain (rest looked up from reference TRBV7-2 and TRBJ2-1): GAGVSQSPSNKVTEKGKDVELRCDPISGHTALYWYRQSLGQGLEFLIYFQGNSAPDKSGLPSDRFSAERTGGSVSTLTIQRTQQEDSAVYLCASSPEGGGSYENEQFFGPGTRLTVL.

CDR3 residues: CASSLTGTEAFF. Here the CDR3 DNA reads TGTGCCAGCAGCTTAACGGGGACTGAAGCTTTCTTT. The chain has TRBV7-8 and TRBJ1-1; D is unclear. The CDR3 loop spans 12 amino acids. Per germline, CDR1 SGHVS and CDR2 FQNEAQ. Trimming pared 2 bases from V and 5 bases from J, leaving 6 bases between.

V is TRBV19 and J is TRBJ1-5; 7 bases match TRBD1. Germline CDR1 LNHDA, CDR2 SQIVND (reference sequence). After removal of 3 bases from V and 2 bases from J, the junction contained 1 base not matched to a gene. This CDR3 region has 14 residues. CDR3 coding DNA: TGTGCCAGTAGTATCGGGACAGGCAATCAGCCCCAGCATTTT. It yields the protein CASSIGTGNQPQHF.

J is TRBJ2-7 and V is TRBV28; TRBD1 matches at 12 bases. The length of the CDR3 is 16 residues. CDR1 is MDHEN, CDR2 SYDVKM, per germline. V lost 6 bases and J lost 3; bases outside the gene matches: 9. The CDR3 sequence: CASRLGTGGRGYEQYF. The CDR3 DNA reads TGTGCCAGCAGACTCGGGACAGGGGGCCGAGGCTACGAGCAGTACTTC.